One sample yielded the 24 T cell receptor beta chains listed below, sequenced in a study of T cell changes during pregnancy in multiple sclerosis. Clones were sequenced by immunoSEQ multiplex PCR, and TCRdb holds only the in-frame ones, with some missing. The repertoire consists of tens of thousands of clones, with 80% to 90% occurring once and the leading ten covering about 1%. Here the sequenced sample was CD4+ T cells from peripheral blood mononuclear cells, taken after pregnancy. The receptors here all came from a female donor with multiple sclerosis, enrolled in a pregnancy study.

The gene calls are TRBV7-9 and TRBJ2-1; TRBD1 agrees at 7 bases. CDR1 is SEHNR, CDR2 FQNEAQ, per germline (reference sequence). Trimming removed 6 bases from V and 7 bases from J; junction bases left unmatched: 9. The CDR3 loop spans 14 amino acids. The DNA for the CDR3 is TGTGCCAGCAGTCGTTCAACCAGGGGGAATGAGCAGTTCTTC. Amino acid sequence: CASSRSTRGNEQFF.

The chain couples TRBV4-3 to TRBJ2-5; no firm D call. CDR3 size: 17 residues. V was cut by 2 bases and J by 1 base, with 17 bases left in between. CDR1 LGHNA and CDR2 YSLEER come from the germline V gene. This chain's CDR3 is CASSQSTLGRSQETQYF. The CDR3 nucleotides read TGCGCCAGCAGCCAATCAACCCTAGGCAGATCCCAAGAGACCCAGTACTTC.

As for this clone: The same CDR3 can be traced to other DNA sequences in this sample. V gene TRBV25-1 combines with J gene TRBJ1-1; perhaps TRBD1 as D (5 bases). This CDR3 is 14 amino acids long. V was trimmed by 0 bases and J by 4 bases, leaving 9 bases between them. Germline V lookup: CDR1 MGHDK, CDR2 SYGVNS. CDR3 DNA: TGTGCCAGCAGTGAATATTCCGGGGGCACTGAAGCTTTCTTT. Protein product: CASSEYSGGTEAFF. Based on the CDR3 plus reference TRBV25-1 and TRBJ1-1, the full variable domain is EADIYQTPRYLVIGTGKKITLECSQTMGHDKMYWYQQDPGMELHLIHYSYGVNSTEKGDLSSESTVSRIRTEHFPLTLESARPSHTSQYLCASSEYSGGTEAFFGQGTRLTVV.

This clone was counted once. The rearrangement links TRBV6-1 to TRBJ1-5, with no clear D. The CDR3 has 13 amino acids. The germline V gene encodes CDR1 MNHNS and CDR2 SASEGT. V was clipped by 5 bases and J by 4 bases, with 9 bases between them. This CDR3 reads CASSLTSNQPQHF. Here the CDR3 DNA reads TGTGCCAGCAGTTTGACAAGTAATCAGCCCCAGCATTTT.

V usage is TRBV6-4 and J usage is TRBJ1-1, with TRBD1 as a possible D gene (5 bases). Trimming removed 2 bases from V and 5 bases from J, with 12 bases in between. Germline V gene sequence: CDR1 MRHNA, CDR2 SNTAGT. CDR3 length: 14 residues. This chain's CDR3 is CASSDRGGRTEAFF. DNA of the CDR3: TGTGCCAGCAGTGACAGGGGTGGTAGGACTGAAGCTTTCTTT.

On this clone: A read error may account for a junction end that differs from germline. This rearrangement joins TRBV6-5 to TRBJ1-2, with D maybe TRBD1 (6 bases). CDR3 length equals 13 residues. CDR1 and CDR2 (germline): MNHEY, SVGAGI. CDR3 residues: CASSQQGFDGHTF. The CDR3 DNA sequence: TGTGCCAGCAGTCAACAGGGATTTGATGGCCACACCTTC.

This sequence joins TRBV18 and TRBJ1-2; no definite D call. Trimming took off 3 bases at V and 1 base at J, with 6 bases between the two ends. This CDR3 has 13 residues. CDR1 and CDR2 (germline): KGHSH, LQKENI. This chain's CDR3 is CASSPTDNYGYTF. For the CDR3, the DNA is TGTGCCAGCTCACCCACAGATAACTATGGCTACACCTTC.

The CDR3 DNA is TGTGCCAGCAGGGACAGGACTACTGGGGCCAACGTCCTGACTTTC. Amino acid sequence: CASRDRTTGANVLTF. The rearrangement links TRBV6-5 to TRBJ2-6, with D perhaps matching TRBD1 (7 bases). V lost 6 bases and J 2 bases, leaving 11 bases between the germline ends. In germline, CDR1 is MNHEY, CDR2 SVGAGI. This CDR3 contains 15 residues.

This clone was observed many times. V and J are TRBV5-6 and TRBJ2-7; D is uncertain. V was cut by 4 bases and J by 1 base, with 3 bases left in between. Germline V gene data show CDR1 as SGHDT and CDR2 as YYEEEE. The CDR3 consists of 11 residues. CDR3 nucleotides: TGTGCCAGCAGCCGGTCCTACGAGCAGTACTTC. As protein: CASSRSYEQYF.

The chain employs TRBV11-2 and TRBJ2-5; 10 positions match TRBD2. CDR1 is SGHAT and CDR2 is FQNNGV in the germline V gene. There are 15 residues in the CDR3. V was pared by 3 bases and J by 4 bases, with 5 bases of the junction left unmatched. The CDR3: CASSFSSGGAETQYF. The CDR3 nucleotides read TGTGCCAGCAGCTTCTCGAGCGGGGGGGCAGAGACCCAGTACTTC.

CDR3 residues: CASRVGQMSSYEQYF. The CDR3 DNA is TGTGCCAGCAGAGTCGGACAGATGAGCTCCTACGAGCAGTACTTC. The chain links TRBV6-6 to TRBJ2-7; maybe TRBD1 (6 bases). The V end lost 6 bases, the J end lost 0 bases, and 15 bases lay between the germline ends. This CDR3 spans 15 amino acids. The germline gives CDR1 MNHNY, CDR2 SVGAGI (reference sequence).

The V gene is TRBV5-6, the J gene TRBJ2-6; 7 positions match TRBD2. CDR1 is SGHDT and CDR2 is YYEEEE in the germline V gene. The J segment lost 0 bases and the V segment lost 3 bases, leaving 9 bases of the junction unmatched. This CDR3 contains 18 residues. In DNA, the CDR3 is TGTGCCAGCAGCTCCCGGGGGGACGGACGCTCTGGGGCCAACGTCCTGACTTTC. It encodes CASSSRGDGRSGANVLTF.

The rearrangement links TRBV5-5 to TRBJ2-1; TRBD2 matches 10 bases. This CDR3 contains 16 residues. Germline V lookup: CDR1 SGHKS, CDR2 YYEKEE (reference sequence). With 3 bases clipped from V and 3 bases from J, the junction kept 6 bases outside the gene matches. CDR3: CASSSRTSGGYNEQFF. The CDR3 nucleotides are TGTGCCAGCAGCTCCCGGACTAGCGGAGGCTACAATGAGCAGTTCTTC.

Points on this clone: Compared with germline, one end of the junction differs, possibly owing to a read error. The chain employs TRBV7-7 and TRBJ2-1; tentatively, D is TRBD2 (5 bases). The CDR3 loop spans 14 amino acids. CDR1 is SSHAT, CDR2 FNYEAQ, per germline (reference sequence). Here the CDR3 reads CASSLEEGYNEQFF. CDR3 sequence (DNA): TGTGCTAGCAGCTTAGAAGAGGGTTACAATGAGCAGTTCTTC. Drawing the rest from reference TRBV7-7 and TRBJ2-1, the complete variable domain is GAGVSQSPRYKVTKRGQDVTLRCDPISSHATLYWYQQALGQGPEFLTYFNYEAQPDKSGLPSDRFSAERPEGSISTLTIQRTEQRDSAMYRCASSLEEGYNEQFFGPGTRLTVL.

The genes are TRBV15 and TRBJ1-3; D ambiguous. Trimming pared 0 bases from V and 4 bases from J, leaving 4 bases between. This CDR3 region has 13 residues. Germline V lookup: CDR1 LNHNV, CDR2 YYDKDF (reference sequence). The CDR3 DNA reads as TGTGCCACCAGCAGAGATCTGGGAAACACCATATATTTT. Its translation is CATSRDLGNTIYF. The whole variable domain, filled in from reference TRBV15 and TRBJ1-3, reads DAMVIQNPRYQVTQFGKPVTLSCSQTLNHNVMYWYQQKSSQAPKLLFHYYDKDFNNEADTPDNFQSRRPNTSFCFLDIRSPGLGDTAMYLCATSRDLGNTIYFGEGSWLTVV.

V gene TRBV5-1 combines with J gene TRBJ2-1; D is perhaps TRBD1 (6 bases). The CDR3 covers 13 residues. V was cut by 4 bases and J by 14 bases, with 19 bases left in between. CDR1 is SGHRS, CDR2 YFSETQ, per germline. The CDR3 DNA follows: TGCGCCAGCAGCGGCGGGTCCGGGACAACCAAGTTCTTC. It encodes CASSGGSGTTKFF.

This clone was detected a few times. The V and J genes are TRBV6-1 and TRBJ2-2; 12 bases align to TRBD2. Germline loops: CDR1 MNHNS, CDR2 SASEGT. This CDR3 is built from 15 residues. The V segment lost 2 bases and the J segment 6 bases; nucleotides outside the gene matches: 1. As DNA, the CDR3 is TGTGCCAGCAGTGAACTAGCGGGAGGGCCCGGGGAGCTGTTTTTT. Its protein is CASSELAGGPGELFF.

The V and J genes are TRBV9 and TRBJ2-1; 12 positions match TRBD2. CDR3 length equals 19 residues. J was trimmed by 3 bases and V by 0 bases; bases with no gene match: 10. The germline gives CDR1 SGDLS, CDR2 YYNGEE. The CDR3 reads CASSVVHRLAGAVYNEQFF. CDR3 in DNA: TGTGCCAGCAGCGTAGTTCACCGACTAGCGGGAGCTGTCTACAATGAGCAGTTCTTC. Supplemented by reference TRBV9 and TRBJ2-1, the full variable domain reads DSGVTQTPKHLITATGQRVTLRCSPRSGDLSVYWYQQSLDQGLQFLIQYYNGEERAKGNILERFSAQQFPDLHSELNLSSLELGDSALYFCASSVVHRLAGAVYNEQFFGPGTRLTVL.

The chain employs TRBV7-9 and TRBJ2-6; D is unclear. Trimming shortened V by 2 bases and J by 4 bases, and 9 bases separated the two germline ends. Germline CDR1 is SEHNR and CDR2 is FQNEAQ (reference sequence). The CDR3 extends over 15 amino acids. CDR3 coding DNA: TGTGCCAGCAGCTTACAGGCAGCCGGGGCCAACGTCCTGACTTTC. Amino acids: CASSLQAAGANVLTF.

This chain joins TRBV30 and TRBJ1-1; D may be TRBD1 (6 bases). The CDR3 is 15 amino acids. V lost 4 bases, J lost 7 bases, and 22 bases lay in between. The germline CDR1 and CDR2 sequences are GTSNPN and SVGIG (reference sequence). The CDR3 here is CAWNNLGGAYGEAFF. CDR3 nucleotide sequence: TGTGCCTGGAATAACCTAGGGGGGGCTTACGGTGAAGCTTTCTTT.

This clone was seen a single time. The V and J genes are TRBV28 and TRBJ1-1; D unclear. The CDR3 extends over 17 amino acids. V lost 3 bases and J lost 0, with 17 bases in between. Germline lookup yields CDR1 MDHEN and CDR2 SYDVKM. CDR3 sequence reads: CASSLWGGSSMNTEAFF. In nucleotides, the CDR3 is TGTGCCAGCAGTTTGTGGGGAGGCAGCAGCATGAACACTGAAGCTTTCTTT.

The chain carries TRBV7-9 and TRBJ1-1; TRBD1 matches at 7 bases. With 2 bases clipped from V and 11 bases from J, the junction kept 5 bases outside the gene matches. The CDR3 totals 12 residues. The germline gives CDR1 SEHNR, CDR2 FQNEAQ (reference sequence). CDR3 sequence (DNA): TGTGCCAGCAGCTTAACCACAGGGGTGGCTTTCTTT. It codes for CASSLTTGVAFF.

The rearrangement links TRBV11-2 to TRBJ2-3; 7 nucleotides agree with TRBD2. This CDR3 is built from 15 residues. With V trimmed by 2 bases and J by 1 base, 3 bases remained unmatched. Germline lookup yields CDR1 SGHAT and CDR2 FQNNGV. CDR3 bases: TGTGCCAGCAGCTTACGGGGGGTTGGCACAGATACGCAGTATTTT. It yields the protein CASSLRGVGTDTQYF.

V usage is TRBV30 and J usage is TRBJ2-1; weak D call: TRBD2 (5 bases). From germline, CDR1 is GTSNPN and CDR2 SVGIG (reference sequence). This CDR3 is built from 15 residues. V dropped 0 bases and J dropped 5 bases, with 14 bases sitting between them. The CDR3 spells CAWSVLMGANNEQFF. The CDR3 DNA sequence: TGTGCCTGGAGTGTATTGATGGGAGCCAACAATGAGCAGTTCTTC.